These 2 T cell receptor beta chains were all obtained from the same sample, sequenced in a study of blood T cell repertoires in COVID-19. Produced via immunoSEQ multiplex PCR; TCRdb's table is partial and in-frame only. Of some 200,000 clones in the sample, roughly 80% were seen once. Sequencing was performed on peripheral blood. The origin of the receptors is a woman aged 80 or over with acute or convalescent COVID-19.

The chain couples TRBV19 to TRBJ1-2; 7 bases are shared with TRBD1. CDR1 and CDR2 from the germline V gene are LNHDA and SQIVND (reference sequence). Trimming cost V 4 bases and J 6 bases; bases outside gene matches: 14. This CDR3 region has 16 residues. CDR3 amino acids: CASSNPYFDRDNGYTF. In DNA form, the CDR3 reads TGTGCCAGTAGTAACCCCTACTTTGACAGGGACAATGGCTACACCTTC.

The chain recombines TRBV5-1 with TRBJ2-5, with 8 positions matching TRBD1. Germline V gene sequence: CDR1 SGHRS, CDR2 YFSETQ. Losses at the gene ends were 4 bases for V and 2 bases for J; bases not matched to a gene: 7. This CDR3 is 15 amino acids long. Here the CDR3 reads CASSPEDREQETQYF. CDR3 sequence (DNA): TGCGCCAGCAGCCCCGAGGACAGGGAGCAAGAGACCCAGTACTTC.